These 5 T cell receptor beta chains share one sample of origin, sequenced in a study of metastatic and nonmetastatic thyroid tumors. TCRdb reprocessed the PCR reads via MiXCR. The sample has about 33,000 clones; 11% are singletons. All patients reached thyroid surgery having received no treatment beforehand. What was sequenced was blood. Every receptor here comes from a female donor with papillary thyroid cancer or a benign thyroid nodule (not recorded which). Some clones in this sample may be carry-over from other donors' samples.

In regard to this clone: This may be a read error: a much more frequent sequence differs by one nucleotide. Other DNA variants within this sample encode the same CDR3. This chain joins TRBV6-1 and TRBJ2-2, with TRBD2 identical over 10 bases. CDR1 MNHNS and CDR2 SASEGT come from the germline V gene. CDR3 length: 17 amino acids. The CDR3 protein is CASSGAGGPEITGELFF. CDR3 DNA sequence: TGTGCCAGTAGTGGAGCGGGGGGGCCTGAAATCACCGGGGAGCTGTTTTTT.

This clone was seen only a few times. CDR3 amino acids: CASSPGAGIYGYTF. The CDR3 region has the DNA TGTGCCAGTAGTCCCGGAGCAGGGATCTATGGCTACACCTTC. This rearrangement joins TRBV19 to TRBJ1-2, with D possibly matching TRBD1 (5 bases). Trimming removed 5 bases from V and 4 bases from J, with 14 bases in between. Germline loops: CDR1 LNHDA, CDR2 SQIVND (reference sequence). The CDR3 is made up of 14 amino acids.

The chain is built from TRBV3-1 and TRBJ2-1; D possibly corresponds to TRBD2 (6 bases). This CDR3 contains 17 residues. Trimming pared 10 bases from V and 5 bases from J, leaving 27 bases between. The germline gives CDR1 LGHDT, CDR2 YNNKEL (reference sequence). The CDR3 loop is CATRVVRGAPTDNEQFF. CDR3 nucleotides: TGTGCCACCCGAGTTGTTCGCGGGGCCCCCACAGACAATGAGCAGTTCTTC.

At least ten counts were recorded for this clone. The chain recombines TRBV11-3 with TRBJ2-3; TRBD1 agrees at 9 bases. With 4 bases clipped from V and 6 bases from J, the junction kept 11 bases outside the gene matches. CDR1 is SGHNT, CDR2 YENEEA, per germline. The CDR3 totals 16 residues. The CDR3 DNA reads TGTGCCAGCAGCTCCGGTAATCGGGACAGGGAGGATACGCAGTATTTT. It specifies CASSSGNRDREDTQYF.

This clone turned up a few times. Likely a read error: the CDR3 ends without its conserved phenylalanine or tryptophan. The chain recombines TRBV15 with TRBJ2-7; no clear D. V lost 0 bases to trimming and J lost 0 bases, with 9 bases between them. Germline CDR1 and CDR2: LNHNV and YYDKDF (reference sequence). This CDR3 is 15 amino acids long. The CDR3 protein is CATSRDPWSSYEQYS. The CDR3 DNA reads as TGTGCCACCAGCAGAGATCCATGGAGCTCCTACGAGCAGTACTCC.